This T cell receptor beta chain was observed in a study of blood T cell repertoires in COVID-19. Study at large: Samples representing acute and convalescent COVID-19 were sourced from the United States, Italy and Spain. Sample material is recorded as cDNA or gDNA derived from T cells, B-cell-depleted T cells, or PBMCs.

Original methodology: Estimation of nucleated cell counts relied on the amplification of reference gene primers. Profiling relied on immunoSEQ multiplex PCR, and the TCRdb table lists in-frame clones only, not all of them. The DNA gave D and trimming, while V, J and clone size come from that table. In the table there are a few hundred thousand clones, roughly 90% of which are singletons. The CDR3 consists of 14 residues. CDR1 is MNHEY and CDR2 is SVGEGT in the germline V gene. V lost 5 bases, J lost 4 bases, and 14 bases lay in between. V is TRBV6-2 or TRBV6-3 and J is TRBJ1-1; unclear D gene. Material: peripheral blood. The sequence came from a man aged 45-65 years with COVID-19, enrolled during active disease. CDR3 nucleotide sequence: TGTGCCAGCAGTGACGGACTCTTGGCCACTGAAGCTTTCTTT. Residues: CASSDGLLATEAFF.